This T cell receptor beta chain was found in a study of CD8+ T cells in alopecia areata (dated by TCRdb to the late 2010s). Turning to the overall study: Treated patients were enrolled in an open-label pilot trial of oral tofacitinib at 5 to 10 mg twice daily for moderate-to-severe alopecia areata. Biopsies were taken from tofacitinib-treated patients at baseline and again at 4 and 24 weeks into treatment, and several of those patients also had a later scalp biopsy. TCRbeta CDR3 regions were amplified by immunoSEQ multiplex PCR with 35 Vbeta forward and 13 Jbeta reverse primers. The RNA source kit depended on sample type: the PAXgene miRNA kit for fixed scalp, the miRNeasy kit for PBMCs, and the RNeasy kit for mouse skin. High-throughput TCRbeta sequencing was used to examine T cell clonal expansion in alopecia areata in both the C3H/HeJ mouse model and human patients. Human TCRbeta sequencing covered scalp tissue and sorted CD4+ and CD8+ peripheral blood T cells from patchy and totalis/universalis alopecia areata patients and healthy controls. Scalp clonality was compared among normal scalp (n=4), patchy alopecia areata scalp (n=8), and alopecia totalis/universalis scalp (n=8). Tofacitinib was given for 6 to 18 months, followed by 6 months of follow-up off drug to assess delayed response and recurrence. For the treated patients, the SALT score, which quantifies what percentage of scalp surface area is affected, served as the measure of disease severity.

The table lists this clone with a few counts. The antigen it binds to is not known. No base qualities exist here, and no much larger clone lies one base off it. Explained via the paper, the time point label denotes: less than five weeks on oral tofacitinib. According to the study, the label for this sample's treatment or condition signals: oral pan-JAK inhibitor, 5-10 mg twice daily. From alopecia areata patients, peripheral blood was collected along with lesional scalp punch biopsies. PBMCs were separated by density centrifugation and stained for CD3, CD4 and CD8, after which CD4+ and CD8+ T cells were sorted on a FACSAria. Libraries came from the immunoSEQ multiplex PCR assay. RNA was extracted from all samples and reverse transcribed into cDNA, which served as template for TCR sequencing. First-strand cDNA was synthesized using SuperScript III with a 2:1 mix of oligo-dT and random hexamers. A synthetic immune receptor repertoire was used to assess amplification bias, and residual bias was removed computationally. Processing in the source paper ran as follows. Raw reads were preprocessed to remove errors, and CDR3 was defined according to IMGT conventions as the region from the conserved cysteine to phenylalanine. Clonality was computed by normalizing Shannon entropy by log2 of the number of productive unique TCRs and subtracting the result from 1. CD4 or CD8 identity of scalp clones was inferred by cross-referencing scalp TCRbeta sequences with sorted blood CD4 and CD8 repertoires. TCRdb retrieved this table from immuneACCESS and kept in-frame rearrangements only. Not all clones are present; in checked studies, unresolved V genes account for under half, and no reason is known for the remainder. For V, J and clone size, that table is used; D and trimming come from the DNA. The sample table shows some 220,000 clones, and more than 45% are seen once. Roughly 1.6% of the sample is taken by the ten largest.

The paper as a whole reports these results and caveats: Because the treated cohort was small and had only one nonresponder, larger studies are needed to examine links between baseline CD8+ expansion and response. Compared with normal scalp, lesional scalp, particularly in alopecia totalis/universalis, had higher clonality and more expanded CD8+ clones, which suggests antigenic drive. Scalp clonality and the number of expanded CD8+ clones among the top 100 scalp clones were significantly decreased by tofacitinib. Shared TCR sequences between patients were less evident than in mice, which may be partly attributable to HLA diversity in the patient population. During tofacitinib treatment, many expanded lesional clones remained in scalp and blood, and this persistence may partly explain relapse after treatment is stopped. Resident alphabeta T cells in normal human skin are also sequenced, complicating scalp TCR repertoire analysis, unlike mouse skin dominated by gammadelta T cells.

CDR1 and CDR2 were assigned from the germline V gene as SGHAT and FQNNGV. V gives up 0 bases and J gives up 4 bases, and the segment between their germline ends measures 10 bases. The CDR3 runs 16 residues from the cysteine to the phenylalanine. The kept DNA is CDR3 alone, 48 bases in frame from the first base. Recombination joined TRBV11-2 with TRBJ2-6; no D gene is confidently identified. The material was CD4+ T cells sorted from blood, obtained at week 4, from a patient treated with tofacitinib. This sequence originates from a human donor with alopecia areata. The DNA is TGTGCCAGCAGCTTAGAATCCCTAACAGGGGCCAACGTCCTGACTTTC. This is translated as CASSLESLTGANVLTF.